This T cell receptor (beta chain) appears in the sequencing data of a study of T cell changes during pregnancy in multiple sclerosis. The CDR3 covers 13 residues. The J segment lost 9 bases and the V segment lost 6 bases, leaving 5 bases of the junction unmatched. The V gene's germline CDR1 is SGHAT and CDR2 FQNNGV. Here immunoSEQ multiplex PCR was the method, and the copy in TCRdb shows in-frame clones only, minus some. The sample carries about 68,000 clones, 90% recorded once. This sequence originates from a female donor with multiple sclerosis, enrolled in a pregnancy study. The chain is built from TRBV11-2 and TRBJ1-6; 7 bases line up with TRBD1. This material consisted of peripheral blood, taken in the third trimester of pregnancy. CDR3 DNA sequence: TGTGCCAGCAGGCGACAGGGTACTTCACCCCTCCACTTT. This encodes CASRRQGTSPLHF.